This T cell receptor beta chain was recorded in a study of graft-versus-host responses after intestinal transplantation. Study outcomes and limitations: Analysis identified GvH clones in recipient marrow, with some appearing first in ileum or blood. High graft-versus-host to host-versus-graft clonal ratios were found in allografts of patients who had graft-donor T cell macrochimerism.

The ends were cut back, 2 bases at V and 4 bases at J, with 10 bases in the middle. Germline CDR1 and CDR2: SGHTA and FQGNSA. The CDR3 totals 14 residues. Sequencing used immunoSEQ multiplex PCR; TCRdb keeps in-frame clones, though not all of them. The sample carries fewer than 15,000 clones, approximately 61% recorded once. Grafts had their tissue processed, releasing intraepithelial and lamina propria lymphocytes. This clone was picked up a small number of times. Its antigen is still unknown. This TCR came from a human patient who received an intestinal transplant, so some T cells may come from the graft donor. The gene calls are TRBV7-2 and TRBJ2-3; D may be TRBD1 (5 bases). The source was ileum tissue, collected just under 700 days after intestinal transplantation. The CDR3 DNA follows: TGTGCCAGCAGCTTACAGGGCGGTCCAGATACGCAGTATTTT. Residues: CASSLQGGPDTQYF.